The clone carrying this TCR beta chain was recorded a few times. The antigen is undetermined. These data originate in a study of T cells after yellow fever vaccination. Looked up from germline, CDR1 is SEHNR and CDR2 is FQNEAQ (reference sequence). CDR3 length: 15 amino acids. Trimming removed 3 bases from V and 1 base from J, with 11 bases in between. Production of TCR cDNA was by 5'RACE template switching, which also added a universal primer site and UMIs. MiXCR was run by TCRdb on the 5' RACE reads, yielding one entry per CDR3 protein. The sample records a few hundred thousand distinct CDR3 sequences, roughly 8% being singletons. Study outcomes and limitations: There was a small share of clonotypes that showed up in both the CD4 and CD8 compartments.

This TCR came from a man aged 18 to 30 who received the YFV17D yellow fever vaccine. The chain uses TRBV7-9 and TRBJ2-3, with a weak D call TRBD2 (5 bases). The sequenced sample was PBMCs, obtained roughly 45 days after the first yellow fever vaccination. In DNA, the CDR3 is TGTGCCAGCAGCTTCAGCGCGAGGGGCACAGATACGCAGTATTTT. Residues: CASSFSARGTDTQYF.